These T cell receptor beta chains were read from a single sample in a study of shared clonotypes between healthy human individuals. The protocol was immunoSEQ multiplex PCR, while the TCRdb copy is restricted to in-frame clones and leaves out a portion. Among about 2.2 million clones listed, roughly 93% were seen once. Sequenced material: naive CD8+ T cells from PBMCs. Every receptor here comes from a man younger than 30 in good health. Some clones in this sample may be carry-over from other donors' samples. Each CDR3 is given with its conserved first and last residue. Each record gives: J gene, D gene, clone size, V gene, CDR3 protein, CDR3 DNA. D genes are given only for firm matches. Some rows have no size entry. The others give once, few or many, or a class for an expanded clone.

>TRBJ2-7|TRBD2|.|TRBV7-2
CASSPETSGRASEQYF
TGTGCCAGCAGCCCCGAGACTAGCGGGAGGGCGTCCGAGCAGTACTTC
>TRBJ2-1|TRBD2|.|TRBV7-8
CASSPTVPRREDDNEQFF
TGTGCCAGCAGCCCAACCGTTCCCCGGCGGGAGGACGACAATGAGCAGTTCTTC
>TRBJ1-1|.|.|TRBV6-5
CASSLRGGLNTEAFF
TGTGCCAGCAGCCTCCGCGGGGGATTGAACACTGAAGCTTTCTTT
>TRBJ1-4|TRBD1|.|TRBV6-1
CASKDRGNEKLFF
TGTGCCAGCAAGGACAGGGGGAACGAAAAACTGTTTTTT
>TRBJ2-3|.|.|TRBV27
CASSLFQQGPPEYF
TGTGCCAGCAGTTTATTCCAGCAGGGCCCCCCGGAGTATTTT
>TRBJ2-1|.|.|TRBV27
CASSSLETGRSYNEQFF
TGTGCCAGCAGTTCACTTGAAACGGGCCGCTCCTACAATGAGCAGTTCTTC
>TRBJ1-1|.|.|TRBV18
CASSPGYREAAEAFF
TGTGCCAGCTCACCAGGGTACAGGGAGGCCGCTGAAGCTTTCTTT
>TRBJ2-7|.|.|TRBV28
CASSLPRLAYEQYF
TGTGCCAGCAGTTTGCCCAGGCTGGCCTACGAGCAGTACTTC
>TRBJ1-2|.|once|TRBV9
CASSVESLEAQTANYGYTF
TGTGCCAGCAGCGTAGAATCGTTGGAGGCACAAACTGCTAACTATGGCTACACCTTC
>TRBJ2-7|TRBD2|.|TRBV28
CASSRLGEGKGREQYF
TGTGCCAGCAGCCGATTGGGGGAGGGGAAGGGGCGCGAGCAGTACTTC
>TRBJ2-1|.|.|TRBV4-1
CASSQEGAGRFNEQFF
TGCGCCAGCAGCCAAGAGGGGGCGGGGAGGTTCAATGAGCAGTTCTTC
>TRBJ1-4|.|.|TRBV4-3
CASSQDQGWEGNEKLFF
TGCGCCAGCAGCCAAGATCAGGGTTGGGAGGGCAATGAAAAACTGTTTTTT
>TRBJ1-1|.|few|TRBV27
CASSPTGGLNTEAFF
TGTGCCAGCAGTCCCACGGGGGGTCTGAACACTGAAGCTTTCTTT
>TRBJ2-5|.|.|TRBV15
CATSLQVVAETQYF
TGTGCCACCAGCTTACAGGTGGTGGCAGAGACCCAGTACTTC
>TRBJ2-7|.|.|TRBV7-9
CASSNRDEGYEQYF
TGTGCCAGCAGCAACCGGGACGAGGGCTACGAGCAGTACTTC
>TRBJ2-1|.|.|TRBV27
CASRSTGPPSSYNEQFF
TGTGCCAGCAGATCAACCGGCCCTCCTAGCTCCTACAATGAGCAGTTCTTC
>TRBJ2-7|TRBD1|.|TRBV5-1
CASSDGQGAIHEQYF
TGCGCCAGCAGCGACGGACAGGGGGCAATCCACGAGCAGTACTTC
>TRBJ1-1|.|.|TRBV9
CASSPSRRGAEAFF
TGTGCCAGCAGCCCATCCCGACGGGGGGCTGAAGCTTTCTTT
>TRBJ1-5|.|.|TRBV19
CASSLRTELSNQPQHF
TGTGCCAGTAGTCTCCGGACAGAACTCTCGAATCAGCCCCAGCATTTT
>TRBJ2-7|.|.|TRBV5-6
CASSLDFETHYEQYF
TGTGCCAGCAGCTTGGATTTTGAAACCCACTACGAGCAGTACTTC
>TRBJ1-2|.|.|TRBV7-2
CASSLAYIDSANYGYTF
TGTGCCAGCAGCTTAGCCTATATAGACAGCGCTAACTATGGCTACACCTTC
>TRBJ2-1|TRBD2|.|TRBV5-1
CASSLGAGAGDEQFF
TGCGCCAGCAGCTTGGGTGCGGGAGCCGGGGATGAGCAGTTCTTC
>TRBJ2-3|TRBD1|.|TRBV27
CASRDRGRDTQYF
TGTGCCAGCCGGGACAGGGGCCGGGATACGCAGTATTTT
>TRBJ1-4|TRBD1|once|TRBV29-1
CSAQGAGEKLFF
TGCAGCGCACAGGGGGCTGGAGAAAAACTGTTTTTT
>TRBJ2-7|.|.|TRBV5-6
CASSTGPAYEQYF
TGTGCCAGCAGCACGGGACCGGCCTACGAGCAGTACTTC